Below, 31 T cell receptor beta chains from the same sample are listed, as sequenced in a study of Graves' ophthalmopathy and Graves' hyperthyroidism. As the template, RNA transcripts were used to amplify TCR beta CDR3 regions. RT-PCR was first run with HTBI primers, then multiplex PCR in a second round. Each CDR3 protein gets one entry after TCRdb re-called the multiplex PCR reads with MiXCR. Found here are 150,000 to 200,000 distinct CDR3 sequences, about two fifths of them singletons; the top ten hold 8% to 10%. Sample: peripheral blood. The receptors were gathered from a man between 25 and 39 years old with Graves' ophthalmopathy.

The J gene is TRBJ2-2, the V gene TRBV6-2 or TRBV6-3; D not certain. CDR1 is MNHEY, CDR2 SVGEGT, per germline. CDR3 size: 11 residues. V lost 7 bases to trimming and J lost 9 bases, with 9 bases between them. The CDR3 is CASTTGWELFF. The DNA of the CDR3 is TGTGCCAGCACCACGGGTTGGGAGCTGTTTTTT.

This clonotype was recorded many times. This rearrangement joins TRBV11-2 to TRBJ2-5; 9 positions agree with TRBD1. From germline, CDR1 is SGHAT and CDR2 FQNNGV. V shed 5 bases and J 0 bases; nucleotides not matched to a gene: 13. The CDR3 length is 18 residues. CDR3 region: CASSLHHWDRAYQETQYF. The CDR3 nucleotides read TGTGCCAGCAGCCTACATCATTGGGACAGGGCGTACCAAGAGACCCAGTACTTC. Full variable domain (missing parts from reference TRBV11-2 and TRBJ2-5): EAGVAQSPRYKIIEKRQSVAFWCNPISGHATLYWYQQILGQGPKLLIQFQNNGVVDDSQLPKDRFSAERLKGVDSTLKIQPAKLEDSAVYLCASSLHHWDRAYQETQYFGPGTRLLVL.

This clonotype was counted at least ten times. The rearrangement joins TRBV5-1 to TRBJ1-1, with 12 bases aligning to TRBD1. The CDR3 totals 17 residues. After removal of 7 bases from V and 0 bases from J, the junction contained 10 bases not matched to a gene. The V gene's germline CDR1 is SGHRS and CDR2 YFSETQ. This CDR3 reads CASGPGTGGFLNTEAFF. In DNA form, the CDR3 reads TGCGCCAGCGGCCCCGGGACAGGGGGCTTCCTGAACACTGAAGCTTTCTTT.

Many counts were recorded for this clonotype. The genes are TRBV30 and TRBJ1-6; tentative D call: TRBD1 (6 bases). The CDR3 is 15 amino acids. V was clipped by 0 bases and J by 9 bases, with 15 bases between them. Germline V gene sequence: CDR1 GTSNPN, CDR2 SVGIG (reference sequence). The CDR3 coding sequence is TGTGCCTGGAGTGTACGGCGGGGACACGGTTCACCCCTCCACTTT. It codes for CAWSVRRGHGSPLHF.

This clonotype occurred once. The CDR3 spells CASSGLGEMNTEAFF. The DNA for the CDR3 is TGTGCCAGCAGTGGCCTGGGAGAGATGAACACTGAAGCTTTCTTT. V usage is TRBV6-1 and J usage is TRBJ1-1; D uncertain. The CDR3 length is 15 residues. Trimming took 4 bases from V and 0 from J, leaving 12 bases between them. Per germline, CDR1 MNHNS and CDR2 SASEGT.

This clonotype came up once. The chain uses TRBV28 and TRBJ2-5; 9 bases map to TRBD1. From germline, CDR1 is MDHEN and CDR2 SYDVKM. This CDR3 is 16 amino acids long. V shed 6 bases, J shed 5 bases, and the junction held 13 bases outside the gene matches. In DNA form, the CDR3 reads TGTGCCAGCAGCTCTCCTCGACAGGGGGAAGCGGAGACCCAGTACTTC. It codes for CASSSPRQGEAETQYF. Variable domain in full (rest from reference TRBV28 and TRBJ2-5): DVKVTQSSRYLVKRTGEKVFLECVQDMDHENMFWYRQDPGLGLRLIYFSYDVKMKEKGDIPEGYSVSREKKERFSLILESASTNQTSMYLCASSSPRQGEAETQYFGPGTRLLVL.

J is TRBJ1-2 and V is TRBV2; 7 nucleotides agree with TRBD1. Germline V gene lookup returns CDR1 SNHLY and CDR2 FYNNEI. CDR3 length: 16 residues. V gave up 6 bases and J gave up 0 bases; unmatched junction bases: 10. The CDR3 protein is CASSPNSQGSNYGYTF. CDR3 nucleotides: TGTGCCAGCAGCCCGAACTCACAGGGGTCTAACTATGGCTACACCTTC.

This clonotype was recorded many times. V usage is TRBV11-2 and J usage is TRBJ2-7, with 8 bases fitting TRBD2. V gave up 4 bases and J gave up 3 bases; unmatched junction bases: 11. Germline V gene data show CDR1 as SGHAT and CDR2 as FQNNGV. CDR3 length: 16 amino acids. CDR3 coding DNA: TGTGCCAGCAGCTGTTGCCCAGCGGGAGCGTTCTACGAGCAGTACTTC. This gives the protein CASSCCPAGAFYEQYF.

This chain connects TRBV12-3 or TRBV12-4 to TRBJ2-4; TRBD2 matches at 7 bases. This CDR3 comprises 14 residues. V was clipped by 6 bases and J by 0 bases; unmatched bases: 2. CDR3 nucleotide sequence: TGTGCCAGCAGCACGGGGGGAGCCAAAAACATTCAGTACTTC. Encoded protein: CASSTGGAKNIQYF.

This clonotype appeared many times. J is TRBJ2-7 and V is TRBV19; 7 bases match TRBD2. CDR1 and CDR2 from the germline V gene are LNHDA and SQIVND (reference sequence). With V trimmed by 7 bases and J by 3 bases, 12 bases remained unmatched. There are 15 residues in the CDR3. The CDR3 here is CASTPASAGYYEQYF. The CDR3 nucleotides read TGTGCCAGTACCCCCGCCTCAGCGGGGTACTACGAGCAGTACTTC.

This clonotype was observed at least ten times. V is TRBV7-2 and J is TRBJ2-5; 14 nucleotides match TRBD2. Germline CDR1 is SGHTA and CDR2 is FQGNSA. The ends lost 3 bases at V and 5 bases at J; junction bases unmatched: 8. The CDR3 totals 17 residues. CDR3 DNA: TGTGCCAGCAGCTTCGGGACTAGCGGGAGTGGGGGGGAGACCCAGTACTTC. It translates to CASSFGTSGSGGETQYF.

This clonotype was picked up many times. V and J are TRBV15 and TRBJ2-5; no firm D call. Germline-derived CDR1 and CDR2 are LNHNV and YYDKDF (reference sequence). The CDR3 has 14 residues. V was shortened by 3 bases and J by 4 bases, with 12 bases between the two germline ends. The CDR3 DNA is TGTGCCACCAGCAGGTCCGGACCGGGAGAGACCCAGTACTTC. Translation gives CATSRSGPGETQYF.

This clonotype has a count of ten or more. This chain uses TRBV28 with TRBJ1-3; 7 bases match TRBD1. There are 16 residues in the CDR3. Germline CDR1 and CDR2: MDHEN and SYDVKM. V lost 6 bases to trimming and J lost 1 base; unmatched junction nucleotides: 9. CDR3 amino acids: CASRNRGTNSGNTIYF. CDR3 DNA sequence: TGTGCCAGCAGGAACAGGGGAACTAATTCTGGAAACACCATATATTTT.

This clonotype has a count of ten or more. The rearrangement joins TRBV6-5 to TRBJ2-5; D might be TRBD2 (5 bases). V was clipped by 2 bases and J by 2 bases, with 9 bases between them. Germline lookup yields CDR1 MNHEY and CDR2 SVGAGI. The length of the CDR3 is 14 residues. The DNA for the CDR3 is TGTGCCAGCAGTTACCACGGGGAACAAGAGACCCAGTACTTC. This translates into CASSYHGEQETQYF.

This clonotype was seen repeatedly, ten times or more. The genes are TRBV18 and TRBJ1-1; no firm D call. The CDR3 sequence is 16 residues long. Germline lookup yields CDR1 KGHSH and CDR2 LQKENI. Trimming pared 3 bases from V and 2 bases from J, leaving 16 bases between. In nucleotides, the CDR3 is TGTGCCAGCTCACCCGAATCGGGGATGCTTAACACTGAAGCTTTCTTT. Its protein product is CASSPESGMLNTEAFF.

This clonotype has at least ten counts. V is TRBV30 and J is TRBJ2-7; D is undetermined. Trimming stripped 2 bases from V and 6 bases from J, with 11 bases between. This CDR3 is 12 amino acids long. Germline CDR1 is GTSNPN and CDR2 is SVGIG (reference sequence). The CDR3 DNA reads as TGTGCCTGGAGTAAAGCCTTTTCCGAGCAGTACTTC. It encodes CAWSKAFSEQYF.

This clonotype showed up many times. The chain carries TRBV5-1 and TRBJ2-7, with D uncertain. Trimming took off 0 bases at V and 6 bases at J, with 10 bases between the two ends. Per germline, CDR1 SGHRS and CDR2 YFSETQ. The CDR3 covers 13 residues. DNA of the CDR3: TGCGCCAGCAGCTTGGTGACGCTGGGCGAGCAGTACTTC. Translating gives CASSLVTLGEQYF.

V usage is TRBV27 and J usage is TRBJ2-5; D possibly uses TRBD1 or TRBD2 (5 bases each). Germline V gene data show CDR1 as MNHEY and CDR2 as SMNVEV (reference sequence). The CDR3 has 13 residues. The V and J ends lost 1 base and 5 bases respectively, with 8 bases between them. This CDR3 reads CASSLFRDETQYF. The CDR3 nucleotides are TGTGCCAGCAGTTTATTCAGGGACGAGACCCAGTACTTC.

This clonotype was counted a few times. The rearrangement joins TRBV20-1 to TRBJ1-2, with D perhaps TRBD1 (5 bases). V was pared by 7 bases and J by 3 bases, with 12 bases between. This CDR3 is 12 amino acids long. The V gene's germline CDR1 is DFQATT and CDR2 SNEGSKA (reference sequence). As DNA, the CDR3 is TGCAGTGTCGCGACAGCTTACTATGGCTACACCTTC. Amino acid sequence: CSVATAYYGYTF.

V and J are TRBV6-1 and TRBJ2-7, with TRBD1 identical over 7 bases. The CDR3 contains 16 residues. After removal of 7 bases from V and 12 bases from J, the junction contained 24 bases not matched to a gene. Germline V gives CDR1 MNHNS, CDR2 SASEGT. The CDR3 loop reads CASKRGTVGFRSSWYF. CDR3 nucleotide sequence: TGTGCCAGCAAAAGGGGGACAGTGGGCTTTCGAAGCAGTTGGTACTTC.

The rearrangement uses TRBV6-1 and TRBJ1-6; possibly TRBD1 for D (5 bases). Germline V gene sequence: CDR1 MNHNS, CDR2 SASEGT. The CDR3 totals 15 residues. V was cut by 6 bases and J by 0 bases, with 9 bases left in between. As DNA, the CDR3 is TGTGCCAGCAGACAGGATCTCTCCTATAATTCACCCCTCCACTTT. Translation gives CASRQDLSYNSPLHF.

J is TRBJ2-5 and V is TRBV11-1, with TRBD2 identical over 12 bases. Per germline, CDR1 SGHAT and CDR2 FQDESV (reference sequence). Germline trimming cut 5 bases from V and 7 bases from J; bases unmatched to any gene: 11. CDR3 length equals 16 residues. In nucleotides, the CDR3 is TGTGCCAGCAGCCCGTCACTAGCGGGGGGCCTAGGGACCCAGTACTTC. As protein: CASSPSLAGGLGTQYF. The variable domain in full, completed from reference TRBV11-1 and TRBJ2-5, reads EAEVAQSPRYKITEKSQAVAFWCDPISGHATLYWYRQILGQGPELLVQFQDESVVDDSQLPKDRFSAERLKGVDSTLKIQPAELGDSAMYLCASSPSLAGGLGTQYFGPGTRLLVL.

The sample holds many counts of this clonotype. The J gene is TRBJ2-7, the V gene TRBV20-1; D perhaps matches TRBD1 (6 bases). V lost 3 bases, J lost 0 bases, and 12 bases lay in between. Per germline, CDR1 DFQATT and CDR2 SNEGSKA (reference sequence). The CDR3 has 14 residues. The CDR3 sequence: CSASRQAFSYEQYF. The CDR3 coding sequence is TGCAGTGCTAGTCGACAGGCATTCTCCTACGAGCAGTACTTC.

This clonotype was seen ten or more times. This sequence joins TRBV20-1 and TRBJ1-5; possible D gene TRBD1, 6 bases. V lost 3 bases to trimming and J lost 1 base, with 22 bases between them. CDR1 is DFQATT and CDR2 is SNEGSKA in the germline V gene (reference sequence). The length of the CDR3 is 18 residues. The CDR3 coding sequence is TGCAGTGCTAGTGGCCCGCGGGGAAGGGGGGCGAGCAATCAGCCCCAGCATTTT. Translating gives CSASGPRGRGASNQPQHF.

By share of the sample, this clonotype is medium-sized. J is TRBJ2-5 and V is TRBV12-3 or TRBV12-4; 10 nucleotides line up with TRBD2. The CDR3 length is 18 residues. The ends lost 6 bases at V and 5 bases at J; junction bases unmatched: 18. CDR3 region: CASSHPTNPSGSWETQYF. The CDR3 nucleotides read TGTGCCAGCAGCCATCCTACTAATCCTAGCGGGAGCTGGGAGACCCAGTACTTC.

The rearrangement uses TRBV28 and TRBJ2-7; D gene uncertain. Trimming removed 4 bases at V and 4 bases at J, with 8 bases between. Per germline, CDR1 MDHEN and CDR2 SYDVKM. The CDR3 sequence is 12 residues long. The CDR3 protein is CASSSPVYEQYF. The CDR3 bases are TGTGCCAGCAGTTCCCCAGTATACGAGCAGTACTTC. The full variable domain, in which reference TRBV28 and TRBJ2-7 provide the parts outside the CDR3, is DVKVTQSSRYLVKRTGEKVFLECVQDMDHENMFWYRQDPGLGLRLIYFSYDVKMKEKGDIPEGYSVSREKKERFSLILESASTNQTSMYLCASSSPVYEQYFGPGTRLTVT.

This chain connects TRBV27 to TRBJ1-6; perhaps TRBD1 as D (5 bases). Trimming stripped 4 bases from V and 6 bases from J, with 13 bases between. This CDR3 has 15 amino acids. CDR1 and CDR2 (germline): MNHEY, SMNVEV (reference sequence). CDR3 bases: TGTGCCAGCAGTTCCGGGGCAGCACCTAATTCACCCCTCCACTTT. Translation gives CASSSGAAPNSPLHF.

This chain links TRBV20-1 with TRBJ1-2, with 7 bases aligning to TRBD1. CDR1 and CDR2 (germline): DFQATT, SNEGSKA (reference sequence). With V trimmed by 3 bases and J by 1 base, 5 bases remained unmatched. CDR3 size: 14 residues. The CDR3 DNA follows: TGCAGTGCTAGCTTACAGGGGTATAACTATGGCTACACCTTC. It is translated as CSASLQGYNYGYTF.

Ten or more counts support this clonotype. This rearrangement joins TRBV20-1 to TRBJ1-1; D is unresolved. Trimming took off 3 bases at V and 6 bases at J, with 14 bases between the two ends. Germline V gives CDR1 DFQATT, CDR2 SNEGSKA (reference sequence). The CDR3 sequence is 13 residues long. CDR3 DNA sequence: TGCAGTGCTAGCGTCCAGTTCAAGGCTGAAGCTTTCTTT. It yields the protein CSASVQFKAEAFF.

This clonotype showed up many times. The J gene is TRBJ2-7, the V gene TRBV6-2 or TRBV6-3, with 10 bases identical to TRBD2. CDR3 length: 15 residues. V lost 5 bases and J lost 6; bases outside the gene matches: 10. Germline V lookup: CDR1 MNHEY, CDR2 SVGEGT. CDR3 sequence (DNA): TGTGCCAGCAGTCCCGAGCGGGAGGGCCTCTCCGAGCAGTACTTC. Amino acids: CASSPEREGLSEQYF.

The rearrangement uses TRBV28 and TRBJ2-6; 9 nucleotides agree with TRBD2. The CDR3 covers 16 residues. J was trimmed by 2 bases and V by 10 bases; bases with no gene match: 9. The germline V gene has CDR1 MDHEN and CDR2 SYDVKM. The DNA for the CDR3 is TGTGCCACCTTTAGCGGGAGAAACGCTGGGGCCAACGTCCTGACTTTC. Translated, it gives CATFSGRNAGANVLTF. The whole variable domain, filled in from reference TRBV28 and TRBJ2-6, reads DVKVTQSSRYLVKRTGEKVFLECVQDMDHENMFWYRQDPGLGLRLIYFSYDVKMKEKGDIPEGYSVSREKKERFSLILESASTNQTSMYLCATFSGRNAGANVLTFGAGSRLTVL.